The clone carrying this T cell receptor beta chain was found once. What it binds is unknown. The record originates from a study of T cells in Graves' hyperthyroidism and ophthalmopathy. Study findings and constraints: By a 13 V-J model, ophthalmopathy was set apart from stable hyperthyroidism. Blood also carried most thyroid clonotypes expanded above 0.001.

Reasons for excluding patients were uncontrolled infection, other autoimmune disease, pregnancy or lactation. Each 10 ml fresh peripheral blood draw supplied the PBMCs. This CDR3 region has 18 residues. The germline V gene encodes CDR1 KGHDR and CDR2 SFDVKD. V lost 4 bases and J lost 4; bases outside the gene matches: 7. Using RNA transcripts as the source, TCR beta CDR3 regions were amplified. The HTBI set primed first-round TCR CDR3 RT-PCR. TCRdb called the multiplex PCR reads again in MiXCR, with one record for every CDR3 protein. The table includes about 560,000 distinct CDR3 sequences, around 15% detected once.

The source is a woman aged 18-29 years with Graves' hyperthyroidism. The rearrangement links TRBV24-1 to TRBJ2-3; TRBD2 matches at 16 bases. Specimen: blood. CDR3 DNA: TGTGCCACCAGTGACCCCGGGACTAGCGGGAGGGCCCCAGATACGCAGTATTTT. Protein: CATSDPGTSGRAPDTQYF.